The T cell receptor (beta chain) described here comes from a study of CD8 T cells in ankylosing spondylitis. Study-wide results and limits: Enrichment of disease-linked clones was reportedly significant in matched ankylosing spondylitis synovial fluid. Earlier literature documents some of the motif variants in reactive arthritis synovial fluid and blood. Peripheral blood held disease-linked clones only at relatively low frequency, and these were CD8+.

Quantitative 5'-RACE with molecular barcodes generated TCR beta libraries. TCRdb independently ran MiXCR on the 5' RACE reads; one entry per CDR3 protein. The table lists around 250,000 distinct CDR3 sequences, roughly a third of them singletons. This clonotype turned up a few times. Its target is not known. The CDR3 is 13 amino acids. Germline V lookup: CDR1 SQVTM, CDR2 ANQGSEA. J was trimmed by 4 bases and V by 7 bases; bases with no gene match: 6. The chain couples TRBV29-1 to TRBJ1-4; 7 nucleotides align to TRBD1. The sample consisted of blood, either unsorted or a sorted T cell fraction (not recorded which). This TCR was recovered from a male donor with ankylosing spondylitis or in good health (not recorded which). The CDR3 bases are TGCAGCGCAACCGGGACAGATAATGAAAAACTGTTTTTT. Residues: CSATGTDNEKLFF. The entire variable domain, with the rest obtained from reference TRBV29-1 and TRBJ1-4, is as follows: SAVISQKPSRDICQRGTSLTIQCQVDSQVTMMFWYRQQPGQSLTLIATANQGSEATYESGFVIDKFPISRPNLTFSTLTVSNMSPEDSSIYLCSATGTDNEKLFFGSGTQLSVL.